The present entry profiles one TCR beta chain with its context. The antigen it recognizes is unknown. No much larger clone is present one base from it, and per-base qualities are unavailable. This specimen comes from a study of T cell responses to AZD1222 COVID-19 vaccine (dated by TCRdb to about 2021). Concerning the study at large: A total of around 240 trial participants underwent TCR sequencing, of whom more than 200 had received two doses of AZD1222 and 26 had received two doses of the MenACWY control vaccine. Enrollment into the trials was organized by age into subgroups of 18-55, 56-69 and 70-plus years, and those subgroups contained roughly 140, 27 and 60 TCR-sequenced participants, respectively.

What the time point label conveys for this sample: baseline before first vaccination. The treatment or condition label for this specimen denotes: meningococcal conjugate vaccine given as trial control. The vaccinee samples were drawn from two UK trials, COV001 and COV002, one of which was a single-blind randomized controlled phase 2/3 trial testing AZD1222 (ChAdOx1 nCoV-19) in healthy adults. For TCRbeta chain sequencing, PBMC samples from trial participants were taken at day 0 and at day 28 after the second dose. The CDR3 regions of human TCRbeta chains were analyzed by immunosequencing. The authors' pipeline ran thus. TCRs in the repertoires were compared against a reference library of SARS-CoV-2-specific TCRs that had been generated with the MIRA antigen-specificity platform. Breadth meant the fraction of unique TCRs that were SARS-CoV-2-associated, whereas depth meant the fraction of total T cells that were SARS-CoV-2-associated. Each spike-specific TCR was assigned to its reactive spike region and to a CD4 or CD8 class using the MIRA data. Log10-transformed breadth and depth values were compared by one-way ANOVA with Sidak's multiple comparisons tests. This is the immuneACCESS table as TCRdb keeps it, with only in-frame sequences that have V and J called. A part of the clones is gone; compared with another copy, unresolved V genes explain less than half, and the rest is unexplained. V and J calls and clone size are as listed in that table; D and trimming were resolved from the DNA. The table for this sample lists some 170,000 clones; about 90% of them were counted only once. About 4.5% of the sample belongs to the ten largest clones.

The CDR3 covers 13 residues, taking in both the cysteine and the phenylalanine. The retained sequence is limited to the CDR3, 39 bases, with the frame set at the first base. V drops 1 base and J drops 5 bases, leaving 6 bases in between. Based on the germline V gene, the CDR1 and CDR2 sequences are SGHVS and FQNEAQ. The paper's findings and limits, for the study overall: Reportedly, close to half of the unique spike-specific TCRs recognized epitopes lying outside the regions that are mutated in the B.1.351 and B.1.1.7 variants. The whole spike protein was spanned by vaccine-associated CD4 TCRs, and dominant responses were seen in regions 160-218 and 743-854. Conclusions about previously exposed vaccinees are limited, since just five to seven AZD1222 recipients were seropositive for SARS-CoV-2 at baseline. Participants were mostly white British and included more females than males, and it was suggested by the authors that clonal diversity may have been underestimated. Spike-specific TCR breadth and depth rose significantly after two AZD1222 doses compared with day 0 and with MenACWY recipients. No day 14 peak-response samples were available, so repertoires were characterized only after the peak T cell response. The 56-69-year group was small, and its depth increase did not reach significance, likely because of low power.

This receptor chain uses TRBV7-8 and TRBJ1-5, with an unclear D gene assignment. Material: peripheral blood, obtained on day 0 of MenACWY control vaccination. This clonotype was sampled from an adult in good health. The CDR3 reads CASSLGGYQPQHF. The DNA sequence is TGTGCCAGCAGCTTAGGCGGGTATCAGCCCCAGCATTTT.